This T cell receptor (beta chain) was found in a study of T-cell memory formation after mild COVID-19. From germline, CDR1 is SGHRS and CDR2 YFSETQ. The junction had 9 bases not matched to a gene; V was cut back by 5 bases and J by 5 bases. The CDR3 is made up of 14 amino acids. This clonotype was seen a few times. TCRdb reprocessed the 5' RACE reads via MiXCR and lists one record per CDR3 protein. The sample consists of about 290,000 distinct CDR3 sequences, approximately 15% of them appearing once. This rearrangement joins TRBV5-1 to TRBJ1-1; TRBD1 aligns across 7 bases. The sequence came from a man younger than 35 who had mild COVID-19 (a few samples of this study predate the infection). Cell type and time point are not known. The sequenced sample consisted of PBMCs or a T cell subset sorted from them (not recorded which). CDR3 bases: TGCGCCAGCAGTTACTACGACAGGGTTACTGAAGCTTTCTTT. This sequence encodes CASSYYDRVTEAFF.